Listed here are 4 T cell receptor beta chains from one sample, sequenced in a study of control samples from healthy donors and cancer patients. The method was immunoSEQ multiplex PCR; TCRdb's version includes in-frame clones alone and lacks a portion of them. Here the sample spans around 28,000 clones, 80% to 90% being singletons. The sample taken for sequencing was PBMCs. The source of these receptors is a woman in her thirties or forties with lung cancer.

In this sample, this clone turned up once. The chain joins TRBV15 to TRBJ2-1; 7 bases map to TRBD1. From germline, CDR1 is LNHNV and CDR2 YYDKDF (reference sequence). V was pared by 5 bases and J by 9 bases, with 10 bases of the junction left unmatched. This CDR3 region has 14 residues. Written as DNA, the CDR3 is TGTGCCACCAGCTCCTCGGTGACAGGGCGTGAGCAGTTCTTC. It specifies CATSSSVTGREQFF.

The rearrangement links TRBV3-1 (or the pseudogene TRBV3-2) to TRBJ2-2; D gene ambiguous. Looked up from germline, CDR1 is LGHDT and CDR2 is YNNKEL (reference sequence). There are 17 residues in the CDR3. V lost 4 bases and J 5 bases, leaving 20 bases between the germline ends. The CDR3 spells CASSPRESLGVTGELFF. DNA for the CDR3: TGTGCCAGCAGCCCTAGGGAATCGTTGGGTGTAACCGGGGAGCTGTTTTTT.

V and J are TRBV4-3 and TRBJ1-5, with D possibly matching TRBD1 (5 bases). Deletions cut 0 bases from V and 2 bases from J, with 8 bases between. In germline, CDR1 is LGHNA, CDR2 YSLEER. The CDR3 length is 15 residues. The CDR3 coding sequence is TGCGCCAGCAGCCAAGACAGGGATCGCAATCAGCCCCAGCATTTT. Protein: CASSQDRDRNQPQHF.

In DNA form, the CDR3 reads TGCGCCAGCAGCTTTGAGGGGAACACCATATATTTT. Translated, it gives CASSFEGNTIYF. The V gene is TRBV5-1, the J gene TRBJ1-3; D might be TRBD1 (5 bases). Looked up from germline, CDR1 is SGHRS and CDR2 is YFSETQ. The CDR3 is 12 residues long. Deletions cut 2 bases from V and 7 bases from J, with 7 bases between.